Given below is one T cell receptor (beta chain) in context. The data were obtained in a study of blood T cell repertoires in COVID-19. The overall study: Acute and convalescent COVID-19 samples came from the United States, Italy and Spain. Sources were T cells, B-cell-depleted T cells, or PBMCs; the material itself was cDNA or gDNA.

Original methodology: Reference gene primer amplification in the assay estimated nucleated cell counts. TCRdb keeps only in-frame clones here, not all; method: immunoSEQ multiplex PCR. The V and J calls and clone size were taken over from that table, and D and trimming were inferred from the DNA. The table lists about 190,000 clones, roughly 81% of them singletons. V lost 1 base, J lost 3 bases, and 5 bases stayed unmatched. The CDR3 length is 15 residues. CDR1 is SGHDT, CDR2 YYEEEE, per germline. Sequencing was performed on peripheral blood. The receptor was isolated from a woman aged 70 to 79 with active or convalescent COVID-19. This chain links TRBV5-6 with TRBJ1-2, with 8 bases aligning to TRBD1. Here the CDR3 reads CASSLYRGDYYGYTF. DNA for the CDR3: TGTGCCAGCAGCTTGTACAGGGGGGACTACTATGGCTACACCTTC.